This TCR beta chain was documented in a study of blood T cell repertoires in COVID-19. Across the study: Spain, Italy and the United States supplied samples that represented acute and convalescent COVID-19. T cells, B-cell-depleted T cells, or PBMCs supplied cDNA or gDNA.

Per the authors' pipeline: Estimation of nucleated cell counts relied on the amplification of reference gene primers. The repertoire was sequenced with immunoSEQ multiplex PCR; TCRdb's copy has only in-frame clones and lacks some. Clone size and V and J calls were adopted from that table, with D and trimming inferred from the DNA. Here the sample spans about 99,000 clones, more than 65% being singletons. Germline trimming cut 6 bases from V and 7 bases from J; bases unmatched to any gene: 5. This CDR3 comprises 13 residues. Germline assignment: CDR1 MDHEN and CDR2 SYDVKM. Source material: peripheral blood. The chain joins TRBV28 to TRBJ1-4; TRBD1 matches 7 bases. The clonotype was recovered from a woman of 80 years or more with active or convalescent COVID-19. This chain's CDR3 is CASRDRAGEKLFF. Written as DNA, the CDR3 is TGTGCCAGCAGAGACAGGGCTGGTGAAAAACTGTTTTTT. Filled out from reference TRBV28 and TRBJ1-4, the complete variable domain reads DVKVTQSSRYLVKRTGEKVFLECVQDMDHENMFWYRQDPGLGLRLIYFSYDVKMKEKGDIPEGYSVSREKKERFSLILESASTNQTSMYLCASRDRAGEKLFFGSGTQLSVL.